The 19 T cell receptor beta chains presented below share a single source sample, sequenced in a study of post-analysis software for immune sequencing data. cDNA libraries for TCR beta contained unique molecular identifiers. Each CDR3 protein gets one entry after TCRdb re-called the PCR reads with MiXCR. Among some 450,000 distinct CDR3 sequences listed, under 55% were seen once. Study findings and constraints: Controls showed lower frequencies than patients for roughly five TRBV segments, and TRBV5-6, TRBV5-1 and TRBV20-1 were among these.

Their antigens are not known. The specimen sequenced was blood. Source of these receptors: a girl aged 10 to 17 with multiple sclerosis.

This chain joins TRBV28 and TRBJ2-3, with D perhaps TRBD2 (6 bases). The CDR3 sequence is 13 residues long. CDR1 is MDHEN and CDR2 is SYDVKM in the germline V gene. V was shortened by 5 bases and J by 6 bases, with 12 bases between the two germline ends. The CDR3 spells CASSVSLADTQYF. The CDR3 nucleotides read TGTGCCAGCAGTGTTTCCCTAGCGGATACGCAGTATTTT.

The chain combines TRBV7-2 with TRBJ2-5; 9 bases map to TRBD2. Germline trimming cut 5 bases from V and 5 bases from J; bases unmatched to any gene: 12. The CDR3 is 16 residues long. Germline V gene data show CDR1 as SGHTA and CDR2 as FQGNSA. The CDR3 bases are TGTGCCAGCAGCCCCGTTCACGCTAGCGGGAAGGAGACCCAGTACTTC. Protein: CASSPVHASGKETQYF.

This clonotype was picked up a small number of times. This chain links TRBV20-1 with TRBJ1-2; 7 bases align to TRBD1. J lost 7 bases, V lost 3 bases, and 8 bases had no gene match. Germline loops: CDR1 DFQATT, CDR2 SNEGSKA (reference sequence). The CDR3 consists of 13 residues. Here the CDR3 reads CSASYTGEAGYTF. Written as DNA, the CDR3 is TGCAGTGCTAGCTATACAGGGGAGGCTGGCTACACCTTC.

The rearrangement uses TRBV4-3 and TRBJ2-3; D uncertain. This CDR3 contains 14 residues. Trimming removed 0 bases at V and 5 bases at J, with 9 bases between. CDR1 is LGHNA, CDR2 YSLEER, per germline. DNA for the CDR3: TGCGCCAGCAGCCAAGACTTAAGAGGAGATACGCAGTATTTT. Translating it yields CASSQDLRGDTQYF.

V and J are TRBV20-1 and TRBJ2-5; 7 bases agree with TRBD1. Trimming cost V 0 bases and J 5 bases; bases outside gene matches: 3. CDR3 size: 13 residues. Germline CDR1 reads DFQATT; CDR2 reads SNEGSKA (reference sequence). The CDR3 bases are TGCAGTGCTAGAGATGGGACAGATGAGACCCAGTACTTC. It specifies CSARDGTDETQYF.

This clonotype has more than one count but fewer than ten. The genes are TRBV10-3 and TRBJ2-3; 8 bases fit TRBD2. V dropped 10 bases and J dropped 9; count of bases not matched to a gene: 18. This CDR3 comprises 15 residues. CDR1 ENHRY and CDR2 SYGVKD come from the germline V gene. DNA for the CDR3: TGTGCCACCGGCTCCCCGGCGGGAGGCAGGCGCACGCAGTATTTT. This encodes CATGSPAGGRRTQYF.

This clonotype has more than one count but fewer than ten. The chain links TRBV6-6 to TRBJ1-2; perhaps TRBD1 as D (5 bases). The CDR3 consists of 15 residues. CDR1 and CDR2 (germline): MNHNY, SVGAGI (reference sequence). Trimming cost V 5 bases and J 3 bases, with 16 bases left between them. CDR3 sequence reads: CASSTRDRIDYGYTF. CDR3 DNA: TGTGCCAGCAGTACTCGGGACCGAATAGACTATGGCTACACCTTC.

This clonotype was seen more than once but under ten times. V usage is TRBV5-1 and J usage is TRBJ2-3; D is possibly TRBD2 (7 bases). The CDR3 is made up of 15 amino acids. From germline, CDR1 is SGHRS and CDR2 YFSETQ. V shed 5 bases and J shed 3 bases, with 16 bases lying between them. DNA of the CDR3: TGCGCCAGCAGTGCGGTTCGGGGGGCGACAGATACGCAGTATTTT. It specifies CASSAVRGATDTQYF. The full variable domain, its missing parts supplied by reference TRBV5-1 and TRBJ2-3, is KAGVTQTPRYLIKTRGQQVTLSCSPISGHRSVSWYQQTPGQGLQFLFEYFSETQRNKGNFPGRFSGRQFSNSRSEMNVSTLELGDSALYLCASSAVRGATDTQYFGPGTRLTVL.

In this sample, this clonotype turned up a few times. The chain links TRBV11-1 to TRBJ2-1, with 8 bases fitting TRBD2. The CDR3 has 15 residues. V trimming: 4 bases; J trimming: 0 bases; junction bases outside the gene matches: 2. The germline gives CDR1 SGHAT, CDR2 FQDESV (reference sequence). Here the CDR3 DNA reads TGTGCCAGCAGCTACGGGACTAGCTCCTACAATGAGCAGTTCTTC. It yields the protein CASSYGTSSYNEQFF.

This chain uses TRBV15 with TRBJ2-1; perhaps TRBD2 as D (6 bases). CDR3 size: 13 residues. Germline CDR1 is LNHNV and CDR2 is YYDKDF (reference sequence). V lost 0 bases and J 8 bases, leaving 8 bases between the germline ends. CDR3 nucleotide sequence: TGTGCCACCAGCAGAGATCGGAGGGATGAGCAGTTCTTC. Translating it yields CATSRDRRDEQFF.

The rearrangement joins TRBV28 to TRBJ2-7, with D uncertain. V was shortened by 4 bases and J by 1 base, with 11 bases between the two germline ends. Per the germline V gene, CDR1 is MDHEN and CDR2 is SYDVKM. CDR3 length equals 14 residues. The CDR3 spells CASSWGRASYEQYF. CDR3 nucleotide sequence: TGTGCCAGCAGTTGGGGAAGGGCGTCCTACGAGCAGTACTTC.

In its sample, this clonotype was seen once. The rearrangement joins TRBV2 to TRBJ2-6; D is ambiguous. Trimming left V 6 bases short and J 2 bases short, with 11 bases between. The CDR3 runs 15 residues. CDR1 is SNHLY and CDR2 is FYNNEI in the germline V gene. The DNA of the CDR3 is TGTGCCAGCAGCGATGACTCAGCTGGGGCCAACGTCCTGACTTTC. Protein product: CASSDDSAGANVLTF.

Only a few counts were recorded for this clonotype. The V gene is TRBV28, the J gene TRBJ2-4, with 12 nucleotides matching TRBD2. The CDR3 is made up of 14 amino acids. The V and J ends lost 4 bases and 10 bases, in that order; junction bases with no gene match: 5. Germline V lookup: CDR1 MDHEN, CDR2 SYDVKM. The CDR3 DNA is TGTGCCAGCAGTTGGGTACTAGCGGGAGGAATTCAGTACTTC. Protein product: CASSWVLAGGIQYF.

This clonotype has only a few counts. The chain uses TRBV6-2 or TRBV6-3 and TRBJ2-4; the match to TRBD1 covers 7 bases. The DNA end is a closer match to TRBJ2-7, so the J assignment may be wrong. The CDR3 has 13 residues. Per the germline V gene, CDR1 is MNHEY and CDR2 is SVGEGT. CDR3 residues: CASSYNRGHEQYF. The CDR3 region has the DNA TGTGCCAGCAGTTACAACAGGGGACACGAGCAGTACTTC.

This chain uses TRBV7-9 with TRBJ2-4; 7 nucleotides line up with TRBD1. The DNA end favors TRBJ2-7, so the J call may be wrong. The CDR3 totals 18 residues. Germline CDR1 reads SEHNR; CDR2 reads FQNEAQ (reference sequence). The CDR3 here is CASSLARQGFPIFYEQYF. CDR3 sequence (DNA): TGTGCCAGCAGCTTAGCTAGACAGGGCTTTCCAATTTTTTACGAGCAGTACTTC.

The chain couples TRBV4-1 to TRBJ2-2, with TRBD2 matching 11 bases. The CDR3 covers 17 residues. Germline V CDR1 and CDR2: MGHRA, YSYEKL. V lost 2 bases to trimming and J lost 3 bases; unmatched junction nucleotides: 5. DNA of the CDR3: TGCGCCAGCAGCCAAATACTAGCGGGAGTGGACACCGGGGAGCTGTTTTTT. Protein product: CASSQILAGVDTGELFF.

This clonotype was seen more than once but under ten times. The junction differs from germline at one of its ends, possibly a read error. The chain recombines TRBV7-7 with TRBJ2-1, with D tentatively TRBD2 (7 bases). The CDR3 extends over 13 amino acids. CDR1 and CDR2 (germline): SSHAT, FNYEAQ (reference sequence). CDR3 nucleotides: TGTGCTAGCAGCTACTCGAGGGGGGGAGAGCAGTTCTTC. This gives the protein CASSYSRGGEQFF.

This clonotype was detected only a few times. This sequence joins TRBV4-3 and TRBJ2-1, with TRBD1 matching 11 bases. J was trimmed by 4 bases and V by 0 bases; bases with no gene match: 11. This CDR3 comprises 19 residues. Germline lookup yields CDR1 LGHNA and CDR2 YSLEER. Here the CDR3 DNA reads TGCGCCAGCAGCCAAGATGGGACAGGGGGTAGGGTAGGATACAATGAGCAGTTCTTC. Its protein is CASSQDGTGGRVGYNEQFF.

This chain uses TRBV4-1 with TRBJ2-5, with 12 bases identical to TRBD2. CDR3 length equals 17 residues. The germline V gene has CDR1 MGHRA and CDR2 YSYEKL. With V trimmed by 4 bases and J by 4 bases, 10 bases remained unmatched. The chain's CDR3 is CASSPRLAGAGGETQYF. CDR3 coding DNA: TGCGCCAGCAGCCCGCGACTAGCGGGGGCAGGCGGAGAGACCCAGTACTTC.